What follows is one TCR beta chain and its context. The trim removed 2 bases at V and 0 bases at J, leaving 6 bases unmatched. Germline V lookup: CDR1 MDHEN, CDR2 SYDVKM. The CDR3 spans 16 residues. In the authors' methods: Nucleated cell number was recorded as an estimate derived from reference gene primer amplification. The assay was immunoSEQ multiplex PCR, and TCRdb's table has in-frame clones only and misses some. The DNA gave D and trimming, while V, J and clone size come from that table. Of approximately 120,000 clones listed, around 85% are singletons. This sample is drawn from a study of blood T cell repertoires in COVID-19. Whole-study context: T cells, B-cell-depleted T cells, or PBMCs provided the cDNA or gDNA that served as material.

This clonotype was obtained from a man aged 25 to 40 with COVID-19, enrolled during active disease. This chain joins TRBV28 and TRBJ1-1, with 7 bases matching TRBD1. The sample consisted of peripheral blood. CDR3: CASSLLSGQLNTEAFF. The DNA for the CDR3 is TGTGCCAGCAGTTTACTCTCGGGACAGCTGAACACTGAAGCTTTCTTT.